The clone carrying this TCR beta chain turned up a few times. These data are taken from a study of T cells in Graves' hyperthyroidism and ophthalmopathy. The CDR3 regions of TCR beta were amplified from RNA transcripts. HTBI primers drove first-round RT-PCR of the TCR CDR3. TCRdb independently ran MiXCR on the multiplex PCR reads; one entry per CDR3 protein. The sample yields about 560,000 distinct CDR3 sequences, about 15% seen once. The CDR3 length is 18 residues. Losses at the gene ends were 7 bases for V and 4 bases for J; bases not matched to a gene: 17. V and J are TRBV12-3 or TRBV12-4 and TRBJ2-2; 8 nucleotides line up with TRBD2. The sequenced sample consisted of blood. The receptor was isolated from a woman aged 40 to 50 with Graves' hyperthyroidism. CDR3 amino acids: CASTFPGTGGLSTGELFF. The CDR3 DNA reads as TGTGCCAGCACCTTTCCGGGCACGGGAGGGTTGAGCACCGGGGAGCTGTTTTTT.